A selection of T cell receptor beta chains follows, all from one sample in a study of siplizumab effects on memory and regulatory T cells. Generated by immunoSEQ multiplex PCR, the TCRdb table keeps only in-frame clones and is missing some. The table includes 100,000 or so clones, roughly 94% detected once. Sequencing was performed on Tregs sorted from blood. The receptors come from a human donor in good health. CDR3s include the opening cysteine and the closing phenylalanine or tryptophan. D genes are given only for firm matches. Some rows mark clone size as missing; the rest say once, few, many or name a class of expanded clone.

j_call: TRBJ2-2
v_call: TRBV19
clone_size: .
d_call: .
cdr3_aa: CASSIYQGWTGELFF
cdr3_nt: TGTGCCAGTAGTATCTATCAGGGGTGGACCGGGGAGCTGTTTTTT

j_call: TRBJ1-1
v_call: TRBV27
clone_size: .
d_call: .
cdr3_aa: CASSFQGWMNTEAFF
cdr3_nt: TGTGCCAGCAGTTTTCAGGGGTGGATGAACACTGAAGCTTTCTTT

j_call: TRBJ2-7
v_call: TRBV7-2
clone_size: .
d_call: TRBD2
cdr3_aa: CASSHYRLADYEQYF
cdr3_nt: TGTGCCAGCAGCCATTACCGACTAGCAGACTACGAGCAGTACTTC

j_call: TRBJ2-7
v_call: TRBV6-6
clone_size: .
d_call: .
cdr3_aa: CASRPGQGTYEQYF
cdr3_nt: TGTGCCAGCAGGCCGGGGCAGGGGACCTACGAGCAGTACTTC

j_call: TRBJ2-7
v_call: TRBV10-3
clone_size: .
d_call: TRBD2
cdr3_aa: CASTAGTSGEIEQYF
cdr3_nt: TGTGCCTCGACCGCCGGGACTAGCGGGGAGATCGAGCAGTACTTC

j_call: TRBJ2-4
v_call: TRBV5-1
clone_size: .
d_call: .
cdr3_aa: CASSLVGGNKNIQYF
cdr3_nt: TGCGCCAGCAGCTTGGTGGGGGGCAACAAAAACATTCAGTACTTC

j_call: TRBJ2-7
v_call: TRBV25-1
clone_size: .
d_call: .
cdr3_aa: CASSARAEQYF
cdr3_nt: TGTGCCAGCAGTGCGCGAGCCGAGCAGTACTTC

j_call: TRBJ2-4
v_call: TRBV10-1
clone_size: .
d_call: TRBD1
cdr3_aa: CASRVGQGARRAKNIQYF
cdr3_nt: TGCGCCAGCAGGGTAGGACAGGGGGCTCGTAGGGCCAAAAACATTCAGTACTTC

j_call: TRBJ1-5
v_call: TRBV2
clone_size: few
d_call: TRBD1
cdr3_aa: CASSVDRVNQPQHF
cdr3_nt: TGTGCCAGCAGTGTCGACAGGGTGAATCAGCCCCAGCATTTT

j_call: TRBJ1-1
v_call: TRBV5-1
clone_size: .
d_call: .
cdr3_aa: CASSLGALNTEAFF
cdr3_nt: TGCGCCAGCAGCTTGGGGGCCCTGAACACTGAAGCTTTCTTT

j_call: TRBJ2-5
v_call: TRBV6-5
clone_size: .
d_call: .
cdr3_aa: CASRNIKTPKETQYF
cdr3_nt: TGTGCCAGCAGGAACATCAAGACCCCTAAGGAGACCCAGTACTTC

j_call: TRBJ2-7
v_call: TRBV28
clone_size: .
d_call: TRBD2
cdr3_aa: CASSSPGGDSGDEQYF
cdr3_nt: TGTGCCAGCAGTTCCCCGGGGGGGGACTCCGGGGACGAGCAGTACTTC

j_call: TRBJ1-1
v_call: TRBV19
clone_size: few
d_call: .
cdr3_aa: CASSSGRGGNTEAFF
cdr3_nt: TGTGCCAGTAGTTCAGGGAGGGGTGGGAACACTGAAGCTTTCTTT